One T cell receptor beta chain is described in this entry. Its antigen is undetermined. The CDR3 has 11 amino acids. Germline CDR1 is DFQATT and CDR2 is SNEGSKA (reference sequence). V gave up 5 bases and J gave up 6 bases, with 10 bases separating them. The data are from a study of OX40 agonist ivuxolimab in advanced cancers. In the study overall: Partial responses were observed in three patients, of whom one had hepatocellular carcinoma and two had cutaneous melanoma. Points from the study as a whole: In CD8+ T cells, expanded clones were on average more numerous than in CD4+. Both blood CD4+ and CD8+ T cells showed clonal growth by week 6 at 0.1 to 3.0 mg/kg.

Profiling relied on immunoSEQ multiplex PCR, and the TCRdb table lists in-frame clones only, not all of them. Of roughly 46,000 clones in the sample, 65% to 85% were seen once. V is TRBV20-1 and J is TRBJ1-2, with D uncertain. The clonotype was recovered from an adult with an advanced solid tumor such as melanoma, head and neck, liver or kidney cancer. The input for sequencing was CD4+ or CD8+ T cells sorted from blood, taken in a trial of the OX40 agonist ivuxolimab. CDR3 in amino acids: CSAAGSNGYTF. CDR3 in DNA: TGCAGTGCTGCTGGTTCGAATGGCTACACCTTC.